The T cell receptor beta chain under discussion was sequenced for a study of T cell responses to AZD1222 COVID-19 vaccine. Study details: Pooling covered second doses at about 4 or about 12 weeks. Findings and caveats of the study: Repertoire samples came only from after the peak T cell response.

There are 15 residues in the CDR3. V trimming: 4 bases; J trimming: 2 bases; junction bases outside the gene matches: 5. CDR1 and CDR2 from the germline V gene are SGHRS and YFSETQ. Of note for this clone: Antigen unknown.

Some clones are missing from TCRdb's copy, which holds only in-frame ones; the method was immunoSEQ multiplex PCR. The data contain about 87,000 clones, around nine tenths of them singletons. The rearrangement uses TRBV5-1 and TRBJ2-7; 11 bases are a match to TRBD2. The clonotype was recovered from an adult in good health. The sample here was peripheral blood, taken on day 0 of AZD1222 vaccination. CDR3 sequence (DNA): TGCGCCAGCAGCGGCGGGACTAGCGGCACCTACGAGCAGTACTTC. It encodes CASSGGTSGTYEQYF.